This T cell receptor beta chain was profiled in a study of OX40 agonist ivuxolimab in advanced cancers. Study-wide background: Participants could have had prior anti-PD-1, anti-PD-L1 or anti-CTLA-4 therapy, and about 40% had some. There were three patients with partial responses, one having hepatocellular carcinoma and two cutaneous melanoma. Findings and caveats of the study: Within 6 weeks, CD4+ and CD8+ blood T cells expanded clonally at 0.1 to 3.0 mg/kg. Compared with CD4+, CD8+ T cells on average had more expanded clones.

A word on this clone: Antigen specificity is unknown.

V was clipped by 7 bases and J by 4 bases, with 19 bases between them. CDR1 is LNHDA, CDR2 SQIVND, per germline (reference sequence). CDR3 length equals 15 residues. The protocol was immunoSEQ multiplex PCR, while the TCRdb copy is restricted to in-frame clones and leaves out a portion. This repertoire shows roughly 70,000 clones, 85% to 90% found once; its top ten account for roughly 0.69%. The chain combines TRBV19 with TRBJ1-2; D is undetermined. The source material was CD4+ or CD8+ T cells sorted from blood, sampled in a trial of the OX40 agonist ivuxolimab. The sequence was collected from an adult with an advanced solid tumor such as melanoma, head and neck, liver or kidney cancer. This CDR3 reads CASTPNWGLSYGYTF. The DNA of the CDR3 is TGTGCCAGTACCCCAAATTGGGGATTGAGCTATGGCTACACCTTC.